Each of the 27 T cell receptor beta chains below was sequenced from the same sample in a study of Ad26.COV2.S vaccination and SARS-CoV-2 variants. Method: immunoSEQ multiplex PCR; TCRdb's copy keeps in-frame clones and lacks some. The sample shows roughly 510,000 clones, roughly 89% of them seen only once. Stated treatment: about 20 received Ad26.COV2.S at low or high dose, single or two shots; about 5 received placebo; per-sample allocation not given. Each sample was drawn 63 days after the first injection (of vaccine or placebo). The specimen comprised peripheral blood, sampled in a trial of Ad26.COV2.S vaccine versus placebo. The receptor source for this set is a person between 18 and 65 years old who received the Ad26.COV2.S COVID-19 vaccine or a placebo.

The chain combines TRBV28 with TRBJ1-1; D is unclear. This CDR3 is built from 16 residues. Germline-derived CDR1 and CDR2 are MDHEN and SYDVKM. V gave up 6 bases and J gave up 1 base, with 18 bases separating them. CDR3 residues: CASRIGGLDRNTEAFF. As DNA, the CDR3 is TGTGCCAGCAGGATTGGAGGGTTGGACCGGAACACTGAAGCTTTCTTT.

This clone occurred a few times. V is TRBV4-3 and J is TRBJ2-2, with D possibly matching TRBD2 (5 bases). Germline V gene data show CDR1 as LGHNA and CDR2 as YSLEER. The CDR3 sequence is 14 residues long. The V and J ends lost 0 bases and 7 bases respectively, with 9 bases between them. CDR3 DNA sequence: TGCGCCAGCAGCCAAGAGGCTAGCATCGGGGAGCTGTTTTTT. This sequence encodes CASSQEASIGELFF.

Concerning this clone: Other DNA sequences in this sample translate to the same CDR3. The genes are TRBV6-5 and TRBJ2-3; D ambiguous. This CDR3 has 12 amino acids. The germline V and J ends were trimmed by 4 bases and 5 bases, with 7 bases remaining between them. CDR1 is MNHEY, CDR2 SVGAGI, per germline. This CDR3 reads CASSSTGDTQYF. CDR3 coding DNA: TGTGCCAGCAGTTCGACCGGAGATACGCAGTATTTT.

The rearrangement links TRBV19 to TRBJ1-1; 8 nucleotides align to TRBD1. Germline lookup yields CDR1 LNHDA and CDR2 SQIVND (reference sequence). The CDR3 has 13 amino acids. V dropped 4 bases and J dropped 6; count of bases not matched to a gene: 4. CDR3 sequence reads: CASSRYRGAEAFF. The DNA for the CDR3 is TGTGCCAGTAGTAGATACAGGGGGGCTGAAGCTTTCTTT.

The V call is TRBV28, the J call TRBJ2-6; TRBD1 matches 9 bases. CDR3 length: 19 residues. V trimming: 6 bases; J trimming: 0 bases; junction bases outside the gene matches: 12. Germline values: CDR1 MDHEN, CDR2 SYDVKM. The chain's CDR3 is CASSGHLTGGFSGANVLTF. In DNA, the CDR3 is TGTGCCAGCAGCGGACACCTGACAGGGGGGTTCTCTGGGGCCAACGTCCTGACTTTC.

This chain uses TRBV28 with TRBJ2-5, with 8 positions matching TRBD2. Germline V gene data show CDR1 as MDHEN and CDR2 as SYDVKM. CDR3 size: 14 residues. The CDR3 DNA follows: TGTGCAGCGGGGACGGGAGGGGGGCAAGAGACCCAGTACTTC. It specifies CAAGTGGGQETQYF.

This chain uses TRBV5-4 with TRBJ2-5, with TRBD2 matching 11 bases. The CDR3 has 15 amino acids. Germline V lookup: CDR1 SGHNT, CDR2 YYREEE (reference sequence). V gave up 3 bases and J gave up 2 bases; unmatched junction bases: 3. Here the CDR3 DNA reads TGTGCCAGCAGCTCGGGACTAGCGGAACAAGAGACCCAGTACTTC. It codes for CASSSGLAEQETQYF.

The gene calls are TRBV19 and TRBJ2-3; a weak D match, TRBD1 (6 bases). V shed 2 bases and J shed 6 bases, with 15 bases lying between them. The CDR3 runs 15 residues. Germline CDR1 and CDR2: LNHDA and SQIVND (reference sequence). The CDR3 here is CASSIPGHSGDTQYF. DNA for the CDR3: TGTGCCAGTAGTATACCGGGACATTCGGGGGATACGCAGTATTTT.

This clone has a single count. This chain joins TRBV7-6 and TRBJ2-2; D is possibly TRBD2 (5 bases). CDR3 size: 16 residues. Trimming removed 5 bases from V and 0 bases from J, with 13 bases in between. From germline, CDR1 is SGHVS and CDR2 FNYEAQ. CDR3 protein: CASSPTRVANTGELFF. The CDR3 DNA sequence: TGTGCCAGCAGCCCAACTAGGGTGGCGAACACCGGGGAGCTGTTTTTT.

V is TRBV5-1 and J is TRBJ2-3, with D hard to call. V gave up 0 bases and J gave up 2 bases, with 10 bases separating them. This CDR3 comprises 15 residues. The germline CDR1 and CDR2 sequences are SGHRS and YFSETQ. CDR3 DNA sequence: TGCGCCAGCAGCTTGGCTAGGTCGTTCACAGATACGCAGTATTTT. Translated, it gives CASSLARSFTDTQYF.

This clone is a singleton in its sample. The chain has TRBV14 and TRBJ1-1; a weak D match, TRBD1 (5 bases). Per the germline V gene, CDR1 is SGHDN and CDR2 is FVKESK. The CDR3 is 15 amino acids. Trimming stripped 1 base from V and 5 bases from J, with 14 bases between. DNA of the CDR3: TGTGCCAGCAGCCAAGTGGGGGTTCAGAGGACTGAAGCTTTCTTT. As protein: CASSQVGVQRTEAFF.

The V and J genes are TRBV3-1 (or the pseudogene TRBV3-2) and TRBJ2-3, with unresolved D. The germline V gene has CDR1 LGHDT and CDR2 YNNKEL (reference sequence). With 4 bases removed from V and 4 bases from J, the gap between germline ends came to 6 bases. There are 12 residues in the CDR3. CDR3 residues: CASSRGADTQYF. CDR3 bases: TGTGCCAGCAGCCGAGGTGCAGATACGCAGTATTTT.

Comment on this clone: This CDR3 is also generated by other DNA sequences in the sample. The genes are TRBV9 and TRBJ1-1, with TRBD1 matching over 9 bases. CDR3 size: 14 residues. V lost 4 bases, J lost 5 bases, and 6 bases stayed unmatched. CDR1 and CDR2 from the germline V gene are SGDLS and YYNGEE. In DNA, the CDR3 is TGTGCCAGCAGCAGGGACAGGGTAAGGACTGAAGCTTTCTTT. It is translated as CASSRDRVRTEAFF.

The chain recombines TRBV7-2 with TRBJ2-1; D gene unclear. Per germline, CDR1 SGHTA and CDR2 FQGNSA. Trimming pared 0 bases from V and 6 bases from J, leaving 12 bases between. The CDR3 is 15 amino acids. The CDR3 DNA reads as TGTGCCAGCAGCTTAGCCGACAAGGGATCCAATGAGCAGTTCTTC. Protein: CASSLADKGSNEQFF. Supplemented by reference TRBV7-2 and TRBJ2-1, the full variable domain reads GAGVSQSPSNKVTEKGKDVELRCDPISGHTALYWYRQSLGQGLEFLIYFQGNSAPDKSGLPSDRFSAERTGGSVSTLTIQRTQQEDSAVYLCASSLADKGSNEQFFGPGTRLTVL.

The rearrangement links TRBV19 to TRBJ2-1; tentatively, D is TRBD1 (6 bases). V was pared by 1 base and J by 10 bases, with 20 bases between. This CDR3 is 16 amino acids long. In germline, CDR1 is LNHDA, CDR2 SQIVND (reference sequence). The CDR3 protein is CASSIGGSQGRREQFF. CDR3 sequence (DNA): TGTGCCAGTAGTATAGGCGGGTCACAGGGCAGACGGGAGCAGTTCTTC.

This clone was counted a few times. The CDR3, as DNA: TGTGCCAGCAGTTCCTCCTTCCCGAACGGGAACTCCTACGAGCAGTACTTC. It encodes CASSSSFPNGNSYEQYF. The chain joins TRBV28 to TRBJ2-7; TRBD2 might be the D (5 bases). Trimming removed 4 bases from V and 0 bases from J, with 19 bases in between. The germline V gene has CDR1 MDHEN and CDR2 SYDVKM. CDR3 length: 17 amino acids.

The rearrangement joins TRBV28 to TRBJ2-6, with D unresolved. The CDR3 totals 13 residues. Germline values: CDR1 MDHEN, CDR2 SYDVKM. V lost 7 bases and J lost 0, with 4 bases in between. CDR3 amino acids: CASNLSGANVLTF. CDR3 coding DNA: TGTGCCAGCAACCTCTCTGGGGCCAACGTCCTGACTTTC.

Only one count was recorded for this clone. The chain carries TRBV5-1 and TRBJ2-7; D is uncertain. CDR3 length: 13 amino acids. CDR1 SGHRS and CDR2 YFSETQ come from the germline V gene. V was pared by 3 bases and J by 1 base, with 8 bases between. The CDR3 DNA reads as TGCGCCAGCAGCTGGCGGTTATCCTACGAGCAGTACTTC. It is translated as CASSWRLSYEQYF. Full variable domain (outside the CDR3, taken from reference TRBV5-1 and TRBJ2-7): KAGVTQTPRYLIKTRGQQVTLSCSPISGHRSVSWYQQTPGQGLQFLFEYFSETQRNKGNFPGRFSGRQFSNSRSEMNVSTLELGDSALYLCASSWRLSYEQYFGPGTRLTVT.

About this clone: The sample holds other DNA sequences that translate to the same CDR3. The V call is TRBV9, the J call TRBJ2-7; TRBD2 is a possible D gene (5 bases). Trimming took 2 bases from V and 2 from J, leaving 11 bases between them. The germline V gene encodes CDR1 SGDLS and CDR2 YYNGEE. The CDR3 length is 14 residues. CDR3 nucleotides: TGTGCCAGCAGCGTGGGAGCGGACCCCTACGAGCAGTACTTC. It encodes CASSVGADPYEQYF. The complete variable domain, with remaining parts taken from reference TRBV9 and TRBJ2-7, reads DSGVTQTPKHLITATGQRVTLRCSPRSGDLSVYWYQQSLDQGLQFLIQYYNGEERAKGNILERFSAQQFPDLHSELNLSSLELGDSALYFCASSVGADPYEQYFGPGTRLTVT.

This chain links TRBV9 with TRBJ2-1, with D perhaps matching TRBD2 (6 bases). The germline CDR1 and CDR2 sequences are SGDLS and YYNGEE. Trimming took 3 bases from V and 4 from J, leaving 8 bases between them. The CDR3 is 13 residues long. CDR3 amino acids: CASSGGVYNEQFF. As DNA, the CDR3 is TGTGCCAGCAGCGGCGGGGTTTACAATGAGCAGTTCTTC.

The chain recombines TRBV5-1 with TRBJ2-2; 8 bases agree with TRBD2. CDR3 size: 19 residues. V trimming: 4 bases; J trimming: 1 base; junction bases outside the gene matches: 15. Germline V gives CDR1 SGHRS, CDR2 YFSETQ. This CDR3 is CASSLGTLAGRRNTGELFF. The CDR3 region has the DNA TGCGCCAGCAGCCTGGGGACCCTAGCGGGCCGGCGGAACACCGGGGAGCTGTTTTTT.

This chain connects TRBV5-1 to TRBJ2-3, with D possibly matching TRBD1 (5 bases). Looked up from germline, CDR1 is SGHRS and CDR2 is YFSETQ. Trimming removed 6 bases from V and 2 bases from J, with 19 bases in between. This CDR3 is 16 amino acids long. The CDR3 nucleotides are TGCGCCAGCAAGAAGGAATGGACAAAATACACAGATACGCAGTATTTT. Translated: CASKKEWTKYTDTQYF.

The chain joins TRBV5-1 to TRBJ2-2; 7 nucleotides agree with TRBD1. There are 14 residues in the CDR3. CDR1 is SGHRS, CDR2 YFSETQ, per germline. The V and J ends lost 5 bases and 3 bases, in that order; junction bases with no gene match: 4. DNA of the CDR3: TGCGCCAGCAGACAGGGGAGTGACACCGGGGAGCTGTTTTTT. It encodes CASRQGSDTGELFF.

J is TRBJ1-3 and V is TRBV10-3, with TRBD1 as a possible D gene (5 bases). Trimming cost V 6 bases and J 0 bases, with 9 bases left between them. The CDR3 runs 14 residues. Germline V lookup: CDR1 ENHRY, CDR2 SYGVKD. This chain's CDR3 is CAIRQASSGNTIYF. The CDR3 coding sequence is TGTGCCATCAGACAGGCGAGCTCTGGAAACACCATATATTTT.

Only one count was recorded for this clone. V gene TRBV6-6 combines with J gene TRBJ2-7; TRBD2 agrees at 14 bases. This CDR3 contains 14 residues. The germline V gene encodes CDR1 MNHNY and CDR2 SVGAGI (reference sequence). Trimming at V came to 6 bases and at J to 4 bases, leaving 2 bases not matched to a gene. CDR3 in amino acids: CASRGTSGRYEQYF. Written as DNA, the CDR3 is TGTGCCAGCAGAGGGACTAGCGGGAGATACGAGCAGTACTTC.

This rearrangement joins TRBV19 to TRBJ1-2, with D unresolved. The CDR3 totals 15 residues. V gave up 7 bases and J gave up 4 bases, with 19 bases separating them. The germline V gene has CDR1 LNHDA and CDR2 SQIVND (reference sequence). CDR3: CASTSTLREPYGYTF. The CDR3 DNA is TGTGCCAGTACCTCTACCCTCCGTGAACCCTATGGCTACACCTTC. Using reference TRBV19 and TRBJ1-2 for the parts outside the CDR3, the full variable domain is DGGITQSPKYLFRKEGQNVTLSCEQNLNHDAMYWYRQDPGQGLRLIYYSQIVNDFQKGDIAEGYSVSREKKESFPLTVTSAQKNPTAFYLCASTSTLREPYGYTFGSGTRLTVV.

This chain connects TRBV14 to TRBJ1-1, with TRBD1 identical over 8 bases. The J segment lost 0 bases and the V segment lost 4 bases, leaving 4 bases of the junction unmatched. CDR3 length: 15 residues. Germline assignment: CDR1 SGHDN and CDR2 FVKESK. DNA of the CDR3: TGTGCCAGCAGCCTTCGGACAGGGCTGAACACTGAAGCTTTCTTT. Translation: CASSLRTGLNTEAFF.